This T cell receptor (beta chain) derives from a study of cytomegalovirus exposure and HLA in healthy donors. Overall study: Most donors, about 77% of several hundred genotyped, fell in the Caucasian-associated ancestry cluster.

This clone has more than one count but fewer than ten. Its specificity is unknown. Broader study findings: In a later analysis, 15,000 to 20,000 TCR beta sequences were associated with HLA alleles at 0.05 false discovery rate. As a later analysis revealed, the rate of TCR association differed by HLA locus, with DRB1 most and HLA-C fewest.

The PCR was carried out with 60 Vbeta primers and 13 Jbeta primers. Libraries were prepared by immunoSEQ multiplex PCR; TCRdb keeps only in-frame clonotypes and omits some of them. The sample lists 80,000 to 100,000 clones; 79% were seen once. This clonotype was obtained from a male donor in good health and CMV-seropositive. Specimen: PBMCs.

CDR3 in DNA: TGTGCCAGCGAGGGGACATACGGCTACACCTTC. Protein: CASEGTYGYTF. V gene TRBV6-5 combines with J gene TRBJ1-2; tentative D call: TRBD1 (6 bases). The CDR3 sequence is 11 residues long. The V end lost 8 bases, the J end lost 8 bases, and 12 bases lay between the germline ends. Looked up from germline, CDR1 is MNHEY and CDR2 is SVGAGI.